The entry that follows covers one TCR beta chain sequence. Ages ranged from about 18 to 100 years, with residence in 20 to 30 US areas. Clinical histories supplied by participants themselves formed the basis of cohort assignment. The record originates from a study of blood T cell repertoires in COVID-19. Study at large: T cells, B-cell-depleted T cells, or PBMCs supplied cDNA or gDNA.

In the original analysis: Researchers report that nucleated cell counts were estimated from reference gene primer amplification. The data were produced by immunoSEQ multiplex PCR, yet TCRdb's version contains in-frame clones alone and is incomplete. The DNA was the basis for D and trimming; V, J and clone size are from that table. The top ten hold around 1.3% of the sample, which has some 170,000 clones, less than 90% seen once. J lost 0 bases, V lost 5 bases, and 4 bases had no gene match. The CDR3 length is 16 residues. Per the germline V gene, CDR1 is LNHDA and CDR2 is SQIVND (reference sequence).

The clonotype was recovered from a human donor with acute COVID-19. The donor label of this sample is uncertain. Source material: PBMCs or T cells enriched from blood (not recorded which). The V and J genes are TRBV19 and TRBJ2-1, with 10 bases lining up with TRBD2. DNA of the CDR3: TGTGCCAGTAGTTTACAGCGGGGGGGCTCCTACAATGAGCAGTTCTTC. It is translated as CASSLQRGGSYNEQFF.